The next 27 T cell receptor beta chains were all read from a single sample in a study of blood T cell repertoires in COVID-19. Generated by immunoSEQ multiplex PCR, the TCRdb table keeps only in-frame clones and is missing some. The data contain 45,000 to 70,000 clones, roughly 80% of them singletons. Sequencing was performed on peripheral blood. Receptor source: a woman aged 50 to 60 with active or convalescent COVID-19.

The chain carries TRBV24-1 and TRBJ2-2, with 10 positions matching TRBD1. Germline V gene lookup returns CDR1 KGHDR and CDR2 SFDVKD. V lost 6 bases and J lost 6; bases outside the gene matches: 6. The CDR3 contains 15 residues. The CDR3 DNA follows: TGTGCCACCAGTTTGACAGGGGGCCGAGCCGGGGAGCTGTTTTTT. Translation gives CATSLTGGRAGELFF.

V is TRBV10-1 and J is TRBJ2-3, with no clear D. The CDR3 consists of 14 residues. The germline V and J ends were trimmed by 2 bases and 2 bases, with 8 bases remaining between them. Germline lookup yields CDR1 WNHNN and CDR2 SYGVQD (reference sequence). The CDR3 DNA reads as TGCGCCAGCAGTGAGACCCAGGTCACAGATACGCAGTATTTT. Translating it yields CASSETQVTDTQYF.

This chain joins TRBV18 and TRBJ1-2; D is possibly TRBD1 (5 bases). Germline CDR1 is KGHSH and CDR2 is LQKENI. CDR3 size: 16 residues. V lost 4 bases to trimming and J lost 7 bases, with 22 bases between them. The DNA of the CDR3 is TGTGCCAGCTCACTCCGCCCCGAAGGGGCCGAGGCTGGCTACACCTTC. Residues: CASSLRPEGAEAGYTF.

J is TRBJ2-3 and V is TRBV24-1; a possible D gene is TRBD2 (5 bases). The CDR3 length is 15 residues. Germline assignment: CDR1 KGHDR and CDR2 SFDVKD. The V end was cut by 3 bases, the J end by 0 bases, with 9 bases between. The CDR3 nucleotides are TGTGCCACCAGTGATACGAGCGGTAGCACAGATACGCAGTATTTT. It encodes CATSDTSGSTDTQYF.

The chain employs TRBV5-6 and TRBJ2-5; 11 bases map to TRBD2. J was trimmed by 2 bases and V by 0 bases; bases with no gene match: 9. Per germline, CDR1 SGHDT and CDR2 YYEEEE. This CDR3 is built from 18 residues. Here the CDR3 reads CASSLVGPSGRWQETQYF. The CDR3 nucleotides are TGTGCCAGCAGCTTGGTGGGACCTAGCGGGAGGTGGCAAGAGACCCAGTACTTC. Full variable domain (remainder filled in from reference TRBV5-6 and TRBJ2-5): DAGVTQSPTHLIKTRGQQVTLRCSPKSGHDTVSWYQQALGQGPQFIFQYYEEEERQRGNFPDRFSGHQFPNYSSELNVNALLLGDSALYLCASSLVGPSGRWQETQYFGPGTRLLVL.

The V and J genes are TRBV5-6 and TRBJ1-2; the match to TRBD1 covers 9 bases. J was trimmed by 8 bases and V by 4 bases; bases with no gene match: 3. Germline CDR1 SGHDT, CDR2 YYEEEE. This CDR3 has 12 residues. The CDR3 is CASSRTGDGYTF. CDR3 DNA sequence: TGTGCCAGCAGCAGGACAGGGGACGGCTACACCTTC. The full variable domain, rest sourced from reference TRBV5-6 and TRBJ1-2, is DAGVTQSPTHLIKTRGQQVTLRCSPKSGHDTVSWYQQALGQGPQFIFQYYEEEERQRGNFPDRFSGHQFPNYSSELNVNALLLGDSALYLCASSRTGDGYTFGSGTRLTVV.

This sequence joins TRBV5-6 and TRBJ2-3; 7 positions match TRBD2. This CDR3 region has 15 residues. Germline V CDR1 and CDR2: SGHDT, YYEEEE. Trimming removed 0 bases from V and 2 bases from J; junction bases left unmatched: 3. Written as DNA, the CDR3 is TGTGCCAGCAGCTTGGCGGGAGGTCTCACAGATACGCAGTATTTT. Translation: CASSLAGGLTDTQYF.

The V gene is TRBV5-5, the J gene TRBJ1-2; D unclear. This CDR3 has 15 amino acids. Trimming removed 0 bases at V and 5 bases at J, with 14 bases between. Germline-derived CDR1 and CDR2 are SGHKS and YYEKEE (reference sequence). The chain's CDR3 is CASSLGRSKAYGYTF. The CDR3 DNA follows: TGTGCCAGCAGCTTGGGGCGGTCAAAGGCATATGGCTACACCTTC. The full variable domain, rest sourced from reference TRBV5-5 and TRBJ1-2, is DAGVTQSPTHLIKTRGQQVTLRCSPISGHKSVSWYQQVLGQGPQFIFQYYEKEERGRGNFPDRFSARQFPNYSSELNVNALLLGDSALYLCASSLGRSKAYGYTFGSGTRLTVV.

The chain is built from TRBV27 and TRBJ1-1, with 9 bases fitting TRBD1. The CDR3 consists of 15 residues. Unmatched junction bases numbered 9, after V lost 4 bases and J lost 6 bases. Germline loops: CDR1 MNHEY, CDR2 SMNVEV (reference sequence). CDR3 sequence (DNA): TGTGCCAGCAGTTCGGACAGGGGAAGGTCCCCTGAAGCTTTCTTT. Translation: CASSSDRGRSPEAFF.

V and J are TRBV6-4 and TRBJ2-1; TRBD2 agrees at 10 bases. After removal of 5 bases from V and 6 bases from J, the junction contained 7 bases not matched to a gene. The germline CDR1 and CDR2 sequences are MRHNA and SNTAGT. CDR3 length equals 15 residues. The CDR3 here is CASSILAGEVNEQFF. CDR3 DNA sequence: TGTGCCAGCAGTATCCTAGCGGGAGAGGTCAATGAGCAGTTCTTC.

The chain joins TRBV28 to TRBJ2-1; 13 bases match TRBD2. Germline loops: CDR1 MDHEN, CDR2 SYDVKM. After removal of 6 bases from V and 9 bases from J, the junction contained 8 bases not matched to a gene. The CDR3 runs 15 residues. The CDR3 nucleotides are TGTGCCAGCAGCCCAGGACTAGCGGGAGTGATTGAGCAGTTCTTC. It yields the protein CASSPGLAGVIEQFF.

Many counts were recorded for this clone. The gene calls are TRBV4-1 and TRBJ1-1; 9 bases are a match to TRBD1. The germline V gene encodes CDR1 MGHRA and CDR2 YSYEKL. CDR3 length equals 17 residues. The J segment lost 0 bases and the V segment lost 3 bases, leaving 8 bases of the junction unmatched. In DNA, the CDR3 is TGCGCCAGCAGCCACGTCCCGGGACAGGGAATGAACACTGAAGCTTTCTTT. It encodes CASSHVPGQGMNTEAFF.

The chain is built from TRBV6-1 and TRBJ2-1, with 9 bases aligning to TRBD2. This CDR3 region has 16 residues. CDR1 and CDR2 (germline): MNHNS, SASEGT. V lost 5 bases to trimming and J lost 5 bases; unmatched junction nucleotides: 10. CDR3 nucleotides: TGTGCCAGCAGTAAAGGGGGGGGACTAGCAGACAATGAGCAGTTCTTC. It is translated as CASSKGGGLADNEQFF.

This sequence joins TRBV10-3 and TRBJ2-3, with TRBD1 matching over 9 bases. CDR1 and CDR2 from the germline V gene are ENHRY and SYGVKD. This CDR3 spans 14 amino acids. Losses at the gene ends were 10 bases for V and 5 bases for J; bases not matched to a gene: 10. The CDR3 here is CASLPQGALDTQYF. For the CDR3, the DNA is TGTGCCAGCCTACCACAGGGGGCCTTAGATACGCAGTATTTT.

V gene TRBV11-2 combines with J gene TRBJ1-1, with a possible D match to TRBD1 (5 bases). Germline-derived CDR1 and CDR2 are SGHAT and FQNNGV. This CDR3 is 14 amino acids long. V was cut by 0 bases and J by 4 bases, with 9 bases left in between. CDR3 in DNA: TGTGCCAGCAGCTTAGATCCTCAGGGCACTGAAGCTTTCTTT. This gives the protein CASSLDPQGTEAFF.

This clone was found a few times. The rearrangement joins TRBV6-5 to TRBJ2-2; 7 nucleotides align to TRBD1. CDR3 size: 13 residues. Germline loops: CDR1 MNHEY, CDR2 SVGAGI. The trim removed 7 bases at V and 3 bases at J, leaving 2 bases unmatched. The CDR3 is CASITGDTGELFF. CDR3 DNA sequence: TGTGCCAGCATTACAGGGGACACCGGGGAGCTGTTTTTT.

CDR3 protein: CATSTRSSAGVSREQFF. For the CDR3, the DNA is TGTGCCACCAGCACGAGATCTAGCGCGGGAGTAAGTCGTGAGCAGTTCTTC. V gene TRBV15 combines with J gene TRBJ2-1, with 7 bases aligning to TRBD2. The CDR3 contains 17 residues. Germline V lookup: CDR1 LNHNV, CDR2 YYDKDF (reference sequence). The V segment lost 4 bases and the J segment 9 bases; nucleotides outside the gene matches: 18.

The gene calls are TRBV5-1 and TRBJ2-3; 8 nucleotides line up with TRBD2. V shed 2 bases and J 0 bases; nucleotides not matched to a gene: 2. Germline lookup yields CDR1 SGHRS and CDR2 YFSETQ. This CDR3 contains 15 residues. Here the CDR3 DNA reads TGCGCCAGCAGCTTCCAGCGGGGGAGCACAGATACGCAGTATTTT. Translated, it gives CASSFQRGSTDTQYF.

The chain recombines TRBV7-2 with TRBJ2-7, with a weak D call TRBD1 (6 bases). CDR1 is SGHTA, CDR2 FQGNSA, per germline. There are 15 residues in the CDR3. Between the trimmed V and J ends, which lost 4 bases and 0 bases, there was a span of 13 bases. CDR3 region: CASSSAGTRSYEQYF. In DNA, the CDR3 is TGTGCCAGCAGCTCGGCCGGGACACGCTCCTACGAGCAGTACTTC. Using reference TRBV7-2 and TRBJ2-7 for the parts outside the CDR3, the full variable domain is GAGVSQSPSNKVTEKGKDVELRCDPISGHTALYWYRQSLGQGLEFLIYFQGNSAPDKSGLPSDRFSAERTGGSVSTLTIQRTQQEDSAVYLCASSSAGTRSYEQYFGPGTRLTVT.

This clone occurred once. This chain connects TRBV7-2 to TRBJ1-1; a possible D gene is TRBD1 (5 bases). V gave up 4 bases and J gave up 7 bases, with 16 bases separating them. CDR1 is SGHTA, CDR2 FQGNSA, per germline. The CDR3 is 14 amino acids. CDR3 in amino acids: CASSSRGPWGEAFF. CDR3 nucleotide sequence: TGTGCCAGCAGCTCTAGGGGCCCTTGGGGTGAAGCTTTCTTT.

Many counts were recorded for this clone. This chain connects TRBV28 to TRBJ2-1; a possible D gene is TRBD2 (6 bases). The CDR3 extends over 15 amino acids. Germline V gene sequence: CDR1 MDHEN, CDR2 SYDVKM. With 5 bases removed from V and 1 base from J, the gap between germline ends came to 12 bases. The CDR3 loop reads CASSPGTLSYNEQFF. In DNA form, the CDR3 reads TGTGCCAGCAGTCCTGGGACTCTTTCCTACAATGAGCAGTTCTTC.

V is TRBV20-1 and J is TRBJ2-7; D is perhaps TRBD1 (6 bases). Looked up from germline, CDR1 is DFQATT and CDR2 is SNEGSKA (reference sequence). The V end lost 3 bases, the J end lost 1 base, and 10 bases lay between the germline ends. This CDR3 has 13 amino acids. The CDR3 DNA sequence: TGCAGTGCTAGTACCGGACAGTCCTACGAGCAGTACTTC. It specifies CSASTGQSYEQYF.

This clone showed up just a few times. V is TRBV7-9 and J is TRBJ2-1, with TRBD2 as a possible D gene (5 bases). CDR1 and CDR2 (germline): SEHNR, FQNEAQ (reference sequence). Trimming cost V 1 base and J 4 bases, with 17 bases left between them. The CDR3 extends over 17 amino acids. The CDR3 region has the DNA TGTGCCAGCAGCTTAGACTCCCCTAGGAGGCCGTACAATGAGCAGTTCTTC. Translating gives CASSLDSPRRPYNEQFF.

DNA of the CDR3: TGTGCCAGCAGCCCCGGGACAGGGTCCTATAATTCACCCCTCCACTTT. Its translation: CASSPGTGSYNSPLHF. The J gene is TRBJ1-6, the V gene TRBV5-6; the match to TRBD1 covers 9 bases. J lost 1 base, V lost 4 bases, and 3 bases had no gene match. The V gene's germline CDR1 is SGHDT and CDR2 YYEEEE. The length of the CDR3 is 16 residues.

This clone was observed a single time. This rearrangement joins TRBV27 to TRBJ2-5, with unresolved D. CDR1 MNHEY and CDR2 SMNVEV come from the germline V gene (reference sequence). The CDR3 extends over 13 amino acids. V was trimmed by 1 base and J by 5 bases, leaving 8 bases between them. The CDR3 DNA reads TGTGCCAGCAGTTTATACCGCCGGGAGACCCAGTACTTC. Protein: CASSLYRRETQYF.

This clone has more than one count but fewer than ten. The chain employs TRBV5-1 and TRBJ1-2; tentatively, D is TRBD1 (6 bases). The V end lost 0 bases, the J end lost 0 bases, and 12 bases lay between the germline ends. This CDR3 is 16 amino acids long. The germline gives CDR1 SGHRS, CDR2 YFSETQ. The CDR3 reads CASSLGLDSANYGYTF. The CDR3 bases are TGCGCCAGCAGCTTGGGTTTGGACAGCGCTAACTATGGCTACACCTTC.

The CDR3 spells CAWSVKAGWSYEQYF. CDR3 coding DNA: TGTGCCTGGAGTGTAAAGGCAGGGTGGTCCTACGAGCAGTACTTC. V gene TRBV30 combines with J gene TRBJ2-7; D possibly corresponds to TRBD1 (5 bases). V shed 0 bases and J shed 1 base, with 13 bases lying between them. The CDR3 totals 15 residues. Germline lookup yields CDR1 GTSNPN and CDR2 SVGIG (reference sequence).